The 21 T cell receptor beta chains below all came from one sample that was sequenced in a study of blood T cell repertoires in COVID-19. The protocol was immunoSEQ multiplex PCR, while the TCRdb copy is restricted to in-frame clones and leaves out a portion. The data contain roughly 220,000 clones, 85% to 90% of them singletons. The source material was peripheral blood. These receptors were obtained from an elderly man with acute or convalescent COVID-19.

The chain links TRBV5-4 to TRBJ1-2, with D perhaps matching TRBD1 (6 bases). V was cut by 0 bases and J by 7 bases, with 10 bases left in between. In germline, CDR1 is SGHNT, CDR2 YYREEE (reference sequence). This CDR3 is built from 13 residues. The CDR3 spells CASSLADSPGYTF. Written as DNA, the CDR3 is TGTGCCAGCAGCTTGGCGGACAGTCCTGGCTACACCTTC.

The chain links TRBV19 to TRBJ1-4; D is perhaps TRBD1 (5 bases). CDR3 size: 14 residues. With 5 bases removed from V and 8 bases from J, the gap between germline ends came to 15 bases. Germline CDR1 LNHDA, CDR2 SQIVND (reference sequence). CDR3 protein: CASSPRDFGEKLFF. The CDR3 region has the DNA TGTGCCAGTAGTCCAAGGGACTTTGGGGAAAAACTGTTTTTT.

Only a few counts were recorded for this clone. This chain connects TRBV18 to TRBJ2-7; tentatively, D is TRBD1 (5 bases). CDR1 KGHSH and CDR2 LQKENI come from the germline V gene. The CDR3 sequence is 15 residues long. Trimming pared 0 bases from V and 1 base from J, leaving 10 bases between. CDR3 coding DNA: TGTGCCAGCTCACCACCGCAGGGTGCGTCCTACGAGCAGTACTTC. Translation: CASSPPQGASYEQYF.

V is TRBV11-3 and J is TRBJ2-1; D ambiguous. The CDR3 sequence is 17 residues long. Trimming removed 1 base from V and 0 bases from J, with 13 bases in between. The germline V gene encodes CDR1 SGHNT and CDR2 YENEEA. This CDR3 reads CASSLVLSPSSYNEQFF. The CDR3 coding sequence is TGTGCCAGCAGCTTAGTACTCTCACCAAGCTCCTACAATGAGCAGTTCTTC.

V is TRBV6-1 and J is TRBJ1-3; D ambiguous. There are 16 residues in the CDR3. Per germline, CDR1 MNHNS and CDR2 SASEGT. Trimming left V 0 bases short and J 0 bases short, with 9 bases between. Here the CDR3 reads CASSEARGLSGNTIYF. The DNA for the CDR3 is TGTGCCAGCAGTGAAGCGCGAGGTCTCTCTGGAAACACCATATATTTT.

The chain recombines TRBV3-1 (or the pseudogene TRBV3-2) with TRBJ2-6, with 8 bases aligning to TRBD1. V trimming: 5 bases; J trimming: 8 bases; junction bases outside the gene matches: 14. The germline V gene encodes CDR1 LGHDT and CDR2 YNNKEL (reference sequence). The CDR3 has 17 amino acids. In nucleotides, the CDR3 is TGTGCCAGCAGCTCTCGGACAGGGTACTATTTGTCCAACGTCCTGACTTTC. Encoded protein: CASSSRTGYYLSNVLTF.

The CDR3 sequence: CASSLFQRDQYF. DNA for the CDR3: TGTGCCAGCAGCTTGTTCCAACGGGACCAGTACTTC. The chain uses TRBV11-2 and TRBJ2-5; a possible D gene is TRBD2 (5 bases). V was trimmed by 3 bases and J by 10 bases, leaving 12 bases between them. CDR3 length: 12 residues. The germline CDR1 and CDR2 sequences are SGHAT and FQNNGV.

The chain couples TRBV2 to TRBJ2-7; D may be TRBD2 (5 bases). The CDR3 covers 15 residues. V lost 5 bases and J lost 0, with 14 bases in between. The V gene's germline CDR1 is SNHLY and CDR2 FYNNEI. CDR3 in amino acids: CASSRELQSSYEQYF. CDR3 sequence (DNA): TGTGCCAGCAGTCGGGAACTGCAAAGCTCCTACGAGCAGTACTTC.

The chain combines TRBV11-3 with TRBJ2-1; maybe TRBD1 (5 bases). Germline assignment: CDR1 SGHNT and CDR2 YENEEA. The CDR3 sequence is 17 residues long. Trimming removed 5 bases from V and 7 bases from J, with 24 bases in between. CDR3 sequence reads: CASSLGPRVVGTNEQFF. CDR3 DNA sequence: TGTGCCAGCAGCCTAGGGCCCAGGGTTGTCGGTACAAATGAGCAGTTCTTC.

This chain uses TRBV3-1 (or the pseudogene TRBV3-2) with TRBJ2-3; 7 bases are a match to TRBD1. V was clipped by 6 bases and J by 0 bases; unmatched bases: 0. Looked up from germline, CDR1 is LGHDT and CDR2 is YNNKEL (reference sequence). CDR3 size: 13 residues. The CDR3 sequence: CASRQGSTDTQYF. As DNA, the CDR3 is TGTGCCAGCAGACAGGGGAGCACAGATACGCAGTATTTT.

The J gene is TRBJ2-7, the V gene TRBV5-1; D perhaps matches TRBD2 (5 bases). The CDR3 extends over 14 amino acids. The ends were cut back, 5 bases at V and 3 bases at J, with 15 bases in the middle. CDR1 and CDR2 (germline): SGHRS, YFSETQ. CDR3 DNA: TGCGCCAGCAGTCGAGAAGCGGAGATCTACGAGCAGTACTTC. It translates to CASSREAEIYEQYF.

The V call is TRBV19, the J call TRBJ2-5; 10 bases are a match to TRBD1. CDR3 length equals 16 residues. Losses at the gene ends were 7 bases for V and 3 bases for J; bases not matched to a gene: 11. Germline V gene sequence: CDR1 LNHDA, CDR2 SQIVND (reference sequence). The CDR3 bases are TGTGCCAGTACGGCTTTTCTGACAGGGGGCGAAGAGACCCAGTACTTC. This encodes CASTAFLTGGEETQYF.

This rearrangement joins TRBV12-3 or TRBV12-4 to TRBJ2-5; no definite D call. V lost 6 bases and J 2 bases, leaving 10 bases between the germline ends. This CDR3 is 13 amino acids long. The DNA for the CDR3 is TGTGCCAGCAGCCAGGCTTCTCAAGAGACCCAGTACTTC. As protein: CASSQASQETQYF.

V gene TRBV6-5 combines with J gene TRBJ2-2; TRBD1 aligns across 8 bases. The junction had 12 bases not matched to a gene; V was cut back by 5 bases and J by 10 bases. This CDR3 is 15 amino acids long. In germline, CDR1 is MNHEY, CDR2 SVGAGI. CDR3 sequence (DNA): TGTGCCAGCAGTCCCGGACAGGGATCGAGGGCGGAGCTGTTTTTT. Residues: CASSPGQGSRAELFF.

The chain employs TRBV6-2 or TRBV6-3 and TRBJ2-1, with 10 bases matching TRBD2. Germline values: CDR1 MNHEY, CDR2 SVGEGT. The J segment lost 4 bases and the V segment lost 2 bases, leaving 5 bases of the junction unmatched. CDR3 length equals 16 residues. CDR3 amino acids: CASSYTTSGRYNEQFF. The CDR3 nucleotides read TGTGCCAGCAGTTACACGACTAGCGGGCGGTACAATGAGCAGTTCTTC.

The chain is built from TRBV5-1 and TRBJ2-7, with D possibly TRBD2 on 6 matching bases. V was shortened by 3 bases and J by 0 bases, with 10 bases between the two germline ends. CDR1 SGHRS and CDR2 YFSETQ come from the germline V gene. This CDR3 is built from 14 residues. CDR3 nucleotides: TGCGCCAGCAGCTCCGCGGGAAGCTCCTACGAGCAGTACTTC. This sequence encodes CASSSAGSSYEQYF.

The chain joins TRBV28 to TRBJ1-3; 7 nucleotides line up with TRBD1. V shed 7 bases and J 0 bases; nucleotides not matched to a gene: 6. The germline CDR1 and CDR2 sequences are MDHEN and SYDVKM. This CDR3 comprises 15 residues. In DNA, the CDR3 is TGTGCCAGCACCCCGGGACAGCTCTCTGGAAACACCATATATTTT. It yields the protein CASTPGQLSGNTIYF.

This chain joins TRBV10-3 and TRBJ2-1; 11 positions agree with TRBD2. V lost 10 bases, J lost 3 bases, and 11 bases stayed unmatched. The CDR3 is 16 amino acids. Germline-derived CDR1 and CDR2 are ENHRY and SYGVKD. The chain's CDR3 is CATESPTSGSYNEQFF. The CDR3 coding sequence is TGTGCCACCGAGTCGCCCACTAGCGGGAGCTACAATGAGCAGTTCTTC.

The chain uses TRBV18 and TRBJ2-1; D perhaps matches TRBD1 (5 bases). This CDR3 has 13 residues. Per the germline V gene, CDR1 is KGHSH and CDR2 is LQKENI. V lost 2 bases to trimming and J lost 10 bases, with 12 bases between them. The CDR3 is CASSPGRVEEQFF. CDR3 nucleotide sequence: TGTGCCAGCTCACCAGGCAGGGTCGAGGAGCAGTTCTTC.

V gene TRBV4-2 combines with J gene TRBJ2-2, with TRBD2 matching 9 bases. Germline V gene data show CDR1 as LGHNA and CDR2 as YNFKEQ. The CDR3 has 17 amino acids. Trimming cost V 4 bases and J 6 bases; bases outside gene matches: 12. CDR3 in DNA: TGTGCCAGCAGCCCAAAAGGGGCGGGAGGGCCGCCCGGGGAGCTGTTTTTT. Translation gives CASSPKGAGGPPGELFF.

This chain connects TRBV7-8 to TRBJ2-5; 7 bases match TRBD1. The junction had 4 bases not matched to a gene; V was cut back by 4 bases and J by 2 bases. Germline-derived CDR1 and CDR2 are SGHVS and FQNEAQ. CDR3 length equals 14 residues. DNA for the CDR3: TGTGCCAGCAGCTACGGGACAGTTCAAGAGACCCAGTACTTC. This gives the protein CASSYGTVQETQYF.